The 20 T cell receptor beta chains below all came from one sample that was sequenced in a study of high-grade serous ovarian cancer treatment subgroups. The tumor samples were collected prior to definitive surgery or chemotherapy. Profiled with immunoSEQ multiplex PCR; TCRdb holds only in-frame clones, not every one. The table has around 9,500 clones, 88% seen once. The sample taken for sequencing was tumor tissue. The receptor set was obtained from a human donor with high-grade serous ovarian cancer.

The chain uses TRBV19 and TRBJ1-1; D may be TRBD1 (5 bases). CDR3 length equals 13 residues. Germline V gives CDR1 LNHDA, CDR2 SQIVND (reference sequence). V lost 9 bases and J lost 5, with 16 bases in between. The CDR3 coding sequence is TGTGCCAGCAGACGGGACGCGTTAACTGAAGCTTTCTTT. Its translation: CASRRDALTEAFF.

This clone occurred a few times. This chain links TRBV29-1 with TRBJ1-2; a weak D match, TRBD1 (6 bases). The germline CDR1 and CDR2 sequences are SQVTM and ANQGSEA. Trimming removed 3 bases from V and 8 bases from J, with 16 bases in between. This CDR3 contains 13 residues. CDR3 residues: CSVDPGAFGGYTF. CDR3 nucleotides: TGCAGCGTTGACCCAGGGGCTTTCGGAGGCTACACCTTC.

Only a few counts were recorded for this clone. This rearrangement joins TRBV21-1 to TRBJ1-1; the table's D gene call, TRBD1, was not cross checked with the DNA. TRBV21-1 is noted as a pseudogene. The CDR3 extends over 14 amino acids. CDR3 sequence reads: CASSPNNRNTEAFF. DNA of the CDR3: TGTGCCAGCAGCCCAAACAATCGTAACACTGAAGCTTTCTTT.

The chain has TRBV5-1 and TRBJ2-7, with D perhaps matching TRBD1 (6 bases). The CDR3 is made up of 14 amino acids. Germline CDR1 SGHRS, CDR2 YFSETQ. The germline V and J ends were trimmed by 4 bases and 0 bases, with 11 bases remaining between them. CDR3 coding DNA: TGCGCCAGCAGCCAACAGGGAGACTCCTACGAGCAGTACTTC. This gives the protein CASSQQGDSYEQYF.

V is TRBV7-2 and J is TRBJ2-1, with a tentative D call TRBD1 (6 bases). Trimming stripped 6 bases from V and 0 bases from J, with 12 bases between. The length of the CDR3 is 15 residues. The germline V gene encodes CDR1 SGHTA and CDR2 FQGNSA. This CDR3 is CASRHEQGSYNEQFF. DNA of the CDR3: TGTGCCAGCAGACACGAACAGGGCTCCTACAATGAGCAGTTCTTC.

CDR3 nucleotides: TGTGCCAGCAGCCAAGATGGTAGCTACAATGAGCAGTTCTTC. Amino acid sequence: CASSQDGSYNEQFF. V is TRBV4-2 and J is TRBJ2-1; D gene unclear. The CDR3 covers 14 residues. V was pared by 0 bases and J by 3 bases, with 6 bases between. Germline V gene sequence: CDR1 LGHNA, CDR2 YNFKEQ.

The genes are TRBV10-3 and TRBJ1-2, with a weak D call TRBD1 (6 bases). The CDR3 runs to 15 residues. CDR1 and CDR2 (germline): ENHRY, SYGVKD. Trimming cost V 7 bases and J 8 bases, with 23 bases left between them. CDR3 in amino acids: CAITYDVRGEVGYTF. The CDR3 DNA sequence: TGTGCCATCACCTACGATGTTAGGGGGGAAGTCGGCTACACCTTC.

V is TRBV9 and J is TRBJ2-3, with D unclear. The CDR3 has 13 amino acids. Germline V gene lookup returns CDR1 SGDLS and CDR2 YYNGEE. Deletions cut 2 bases from V and 3 bases from J, with 7 bases between. This CDR3 is CASSVTSTDTQYF. The CDR3 DNA reads TGTGCCAGCAGCGTGACTTCTACAGATACGCAGTATTTT.

The gene calls are TRBV5-6 and TRBJ1-4, with D perhaps matching TRBD1 (5 bases). This CDR3 spans 16 amino acids. The germline V and J ends were trimmed by 1 base and 0 bases, with 10 bases remaining between them. Germline V lookup: CDR1 SGHDT, CDR2 YYEEEE. The CDR3 protein is CASSLWRGATNEKLFF. The CDR3 DNA follows: TGTGCCAGCAGCTTGTGGAGGGGTGCAACTAATGAAAAACTGTTTTTT.

The chain uses TRBV30 and TRBJ1-1; the D is unclear. The V end was cut by 0 bases, the J end by 2 bases, with 7 bases between. Germline assignment: CDR1 GTSNPN and CDR2 SVGIG (reference sequence). The CDR3 has 13 amino acids. For the CDR3, the DNA is TGTGCCTGGAGTGTAACCCGAAACACTGAAGCTTTCTTT. It codes for CAWSVTRNTEAFF.

This clone was seen a single time. The chain couples TRBV4-2 to TRBJ1-2; 8 bases are a match to TRBD1. This CDR3 is built from 15 residues. The V and J ends lost 0 bases and 4 bases, in that order; junction bases with no gene match: 4. Germline CDR1 LGHNA, CDR2 YNFKEQ. This CDR3 is CASSQELTGVYGYTF. The CDR3 DNA follows: TGTGCCAGCAGCCAAGAACTGACAGGGGTCTATGGCTACACCTTC.

V usage is TRBV7-9 and J usage is TRBJ2-7; 8 nucleotides match TRBD1. V was clipped by 4 bases and J by 3 bases; unmatched bases: 11. The CDR3 consists of 16 residues. CDR1 and CDR2 from the germline V gene are SEHNR and FQNEAQ (reference sequence). DNA of the CDR3: TGTGCCAGCAGCTCAATTATCGACAGGGGCTTCTACGAGCAGTACTTC. It specifies CASSSIIDRGFYEQYF.

The chain recombines TRBV9 with TRBJ2-2; D unclear. The CDR3 consists of 14 residues. Looked up from germline, CDR1 is SGDLS and CDR2 is YYNGEE. V shed 4 bases and J shed 0 bases, with 7 bases lying between them. CDR3 DNA sequence: TGTGCCAGCAGCTTCCGGGCGAACACCGGGGAGCTGTTTTTT. Encoded protein: CASSFRANTGELFF.

The rearrangement joins TRBV28 to TRBJ2-7; TRBD2 agrees at 8 bases. V lost 9 bases and J lost 2; bases outside the gene matches: 6. The CDR3 extends over 13 amino acids. The V gene's germline CDR1 is MDHEN and CDR2 SYDVKM. In DNA, the CDR3 is TGTGCCAGTCTGACTAGCGCGACCTACGAGCAGTACTTC. This encodes CASLTSATYEQYF.

The chain couples TRBV7-9 to TRBJ2-3, with no clear D. V was shortened by 2 bases and J by 1 base, with 7 bases between the two germline ends. The CDR3 covers 14 residues. Germline V gene data show CDR1 as SEHNR and CDR2 as FQNEAQ (reference sequence). The chain's CDR3 is CASSLQGRTDTQYF. CDR3 nucleotides: TGTGCCAGCAGCTTACAAGGGCGCACAGATACGCAGTATTTT. The full variable domain, its missing parts supplied by reference TRBV7-9 and TRBJ2-3, is DTGVSQNPRHKITKRGQNVTFRCDPISEHNRLYWYRQTLGQGPEFLTYFQNEAQLEKSRLLSDRFSAERPKGSFSTLEIQRTEQGDSAMYLCASSLQGRTDTQYFGPGTRLTVL.

The genes are TRBV27 and TRBJ1-4; 7 bases map to TRBD1. The junction had 11 bases not matched to a gene; V was cut back by 5 bases and J by 8 bases. The germline V gene encodes CDR1 MNHEY and CDR2 SMNVEV (reference sequence). The CDR3 spans 15 residues. This CDR3 is CASSPYEGAGEKLFF. DNA for the CDR3: TGTGCCAGCAGTCCTTACGAGGGGGCGGGCGAAAAACTGTTTTTT.

The chain links TRBV7-3 to TRBJ2-1; 8 bases agree with TRBD2. Germline values: CDR1 SGHTA, CDR2 FQGTGA. V shed 5 bases and J 8 bases; nucleotides not matched to a gene: 5. The CDR3 sequence is 13 residues long. CDR3 amino acids: CASSRTSMDEQFF. CDR3 DNA: TGTGCCAGCAGCAGGACTAGCATGGATGAGCAGTTCTTC.

This chain uses TRBV7-9 with TRBJ2-5; the D call may be TRBD1 or TRBD2 (5 bases each). Trimming took 0 bases from V and 5 from J, leaving 16 bases between them. CDR3 size: 16 residues. Looked up from germline, CDR1 is SEHNR and CDR2 is FQNEAQ (reference sequence). Here the CDR3 reads CASSLAIALEGETQYF. The CDR3 DNA follows: TGTGCCAGCAGCTTAGCAATAGCACTAGAGGGGGAGACCCAGTACTTC. The full variable domain, rest sourced from reference TRBV7-9 and TRBJ2-5, is DTGVSQNPRHKITKRGQNVTFRCDPISEHNRLYWYRQTLGQGPEFLTYFQNEAQLEKSRLLSDRFSAERPKGSFSTLEIQRTEQGDSAMYLCASSLAIALEGETQYFGPGTRLLVL.

The chain carries TRBV27 and TRBJ1-5, with 7 nucleotides matching TRBD1. Germline CDR1 and CDR2: MNHEY and SMNVEV (reference sequence). This CDR3 contains 21 residues. The ends lost 6 bases at V and 3 bases at J; junction bases unmatched: 26. CDR3 DNA sequence: TGTGCCAGCAGGATGTGGGCCCCAAGGACCCTGAGACAGGGCCCCAATCAGCCCCAGCATTTT. Translated: CASRMWAPRTLRQGPNQPQHF.

The chain links TRBV19 to TRBJ2-7, with D unresolved. The V gene's germline CDR1 is LNHDA and CDR2 SQIVND (reference sequence). The CDR3 sequence is 17 residues long. Between the trimmed V and J ends, which lost 5 bases and 3 bases, there was a span of 23 bases. The CDR3 DNA reads TGTGCCAGTAGTCTATCCCCGTCTTCCTTCTACATCTACGAGCAGTACTTC. Its protein product is CASSLSPSSFYIYEQYF. Based on the CDR3 plus reference TRBV19 and TRBJ2-7, the full variable domain is DGGITQSPKYLFRKEGQNVTLSCEQNLNHDAMYWYRQDPGQGLRLIYYSQIVNDFQKGDIAEGYSVSREKKESFPLTVTSAQKNPTAFYLCASSLSPSSFYIYEQYFGPGTRLTVT.